This entry describes one T cell receptor beta chain. This CDR3 has 14 amino acids. CDR1 is SGHRS, CDR2 YFSETQ, per germline. The V end lost 2 bases, the J end lost 3 bases, and 11 bases lay between the germline ends. Authors' methods: For nucleated cells, counts were estimated from reference gene primer amplification. Profiled with immunoSEQ multiplex PCR; TCRdb holds only in-frame clones, not every one. The V and J calls and clone size are taken from that table; D and trimming were inferred from the DNA. In the table there are a few hundred thousand clones, approximately 92% of which are singletons. This specimen comes from a study of blood T cell repertoires in COVID-19. The overall study: Samples representing acute and convalescent COVID-19 were sourced from the United States, Italy and Spain. The analysed material was cDNA or gDNA that came from T cells, B-cell-depleted T cells, or PBMCs.

The study drew participants aged about 18 to 89 years from about two dozen US areas. The rearrangement uses TRBV5-1 and TRBJ1-1; D uncertain. The receptor was derived from a woman younger than 30 in a cohort exposed to, infected with or recovered from COVID-19 (not recorded which). What was sequenced was PBMCs or T cells enriched from blood (not recorded which). CDR3 in amino acids: CASSLTTDYTEAFF. The CDR3 DNA reads TGCGCCAGCAGCTTAACAACAGATTACACTGAAGCTTTCTTT. Complete variable domain (other parts from reference TRBV5-1 and TRBJ1-1): KAGVTQTPRYLIKTRGQQVTLSCSPISGHRSVSWYQQTPGQGLQFLFEYFSETQRNKGNFPGRFSGRQFSNSRSEMNVSTLELGDSALYLCASSLTTDYTEAFFGQGTRLTVV.